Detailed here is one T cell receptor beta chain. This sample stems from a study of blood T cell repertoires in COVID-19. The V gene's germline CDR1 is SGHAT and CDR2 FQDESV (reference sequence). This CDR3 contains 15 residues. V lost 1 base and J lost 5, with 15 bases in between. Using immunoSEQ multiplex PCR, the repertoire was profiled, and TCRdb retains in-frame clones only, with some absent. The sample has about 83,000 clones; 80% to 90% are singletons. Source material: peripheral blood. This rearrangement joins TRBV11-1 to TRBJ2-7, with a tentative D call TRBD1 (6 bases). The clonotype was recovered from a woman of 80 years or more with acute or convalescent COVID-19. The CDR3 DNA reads TGTGCCAGCAGCTTAGAGGGGCAGGGGAGCGACGAGCAGTACTTC. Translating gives CASSLEGQGSDEQYF.